The next 13 T cell receptor beta chains were all read from a single sample in a study of blood T cell repertoires in COVID-19. The protocol was immunoSEQ multiplex PCR, while the TCRdb copy is restricted to in-frame clones and leaves out a portion. The repertoire holds about 150,000 clones, around 80% seen once, with around 20% in the top ten. The sequencing sample was made of PBMCs or T cells enriched from blood (not recorded which). These receptors came from a woman between 65 and 79 years old in a cohort exposed to, infected with or recovered from COVID-19 (not recorded which).

The chain combines TRBV6-5 with TRBJ2-7, with TRBD2 as a possible D gene (6 bases). Germline CDR1 MNHEY, CDR2 SVGAGI. V shed 7 bases and J shed 0 bases, with 16 bases lying between them. The length of the CDR3 is 15 residues. The DNA for the CDR3 is TGTGCCAGCATGCCAGGGACTTTTGTCTCCTACGAGCAGTACTTC. Translating gives CASMPGTFVSYEQYF.

The rearrangement joins TRBV4-1 to TRBJ1-1; no clear D gene. The germline CDR1 and CDR2 sequences are MGHRA and YSYEKL. The CDR3 loop spans 13 amino acids. The V end lost 1 base, the J end lost 5 bases, and 8 bases lay between the germline ends. CDR3 sequence: CASSQVEGTEAFF. The CDR3 region has the DNA TGCGCCAGCAGCCAAGTCGAGGGTACTGAAGCTTTCTTT.

The chain couples TRBV5-4 to TRBJ2-7; 11 nucleotides agree with TRBD2. CDR1 and CDR2 from the germline V gene are SGHNT and YYREEE (reference sequence). Trimming at V came to 4 bases and at J to 10 bases, leaving 7 bases not matched to a gene. This CDR3 region has 13 residues. CDR3 loop: CASSLYSGRAQYF. DNA of the CDR3: TGTGCCAGCAGCCTCTATAGCGGGAGGGCCCAGTACTTC.

The chain combines TRBV23-1 with TRBJ2-1, with D possibly being TRBD1 (6 bases). TRBV23-1 is marked as an open reading frame, function uncertain. This CDR3 is built from 16 residues. V shed 0 bases and J shed 2 bases, with 11 bases lying between them. In DNA form, the CDR3 reads TGCGCCAGCAGTCAATCTACAGGGCTTCCCTACAATGAGCAGTTCTTC. It is translated as CASSQSTGLPYNEQFF.

This clone has only a few counts. The CDR3 here is CASSILLAGDTQYF. CDR3 nucleotide sequence: TGTGCCAGTAGTATCTTACTAGCGGGGGATACGCAGTATTTT. This chain joins TRBV19 and TRBJ2-3, with TRBD2 matching over 10 bases. The CDR3 runs 14 residues. V dropped 3 bases and J dropped 6; count of bases not matched to a gene: 3. CDR1 is LNHDA and CDR2 is SQIVND in the germline V gene (reference sequence).

The J gene is TRBJ1-4, the V gene TRBV7-2; 7 positions match TRBD1. Germline V gene sequence: CDR1 SGHTA, CDR2 FQGNSA. V shed 10 bases, J shed 3 bases, and the junction held 5 bases outside the gene matches. The CDR3 extends over 13 amino acids. This chain's CDR3 is CATSRGSNEKLFF. The CDR3 DNA reads as TGTGCCACCTCCAGGGGGTCTAATGAAAAACTGTTTTTT.

This clone was found once. The chain has TRBV7-3 and TRBJ2-1, with 8 positions matching TRBD2. This CDR3 contains 16 residues. The ends lost 3 bases at V and 3 bases at J; junction bases unmatched: 7. Germline V CDR1 and CDR2: SGHTA, FQGTGA. The DNA for the CDR3 is TGTGCCAGCAGCTTGTTAGCGGGAAGTGTCTACAATGAGCAGTTCTTC. Encoded protein: CASSLLAGSVYNEQFF.

The chain has TRBV28 and TRBJ1-2, with 7 bases that match TRBD1. CDR3 length: 12 residues. Germline CDR1 is MDHEN and CDR2 is SYDVKM. The V gene end was trimmed by 6 bases and the J gene end by 13 bases; junction bases not matched to a gene: 11. The CDR3 loop reads CASRSGGPSLTF. In DNA form, the CDR3 reads TGTGCCAGCAGATCAGGGGGACCTTCCCTCACCTTC.

The CDR3 is CATIAGQDSGNTIYF. The CDR3 nucleotides read TGTGCCACCATTGCTGGACAGGACTCTGGAAACACCATATATTTT. This chain links TRBV28 with TRBJ1-3, with 7 nucleotides matching TRBD1. J was trimmed by 0 bases and V by 10 bases; bases with no gene match: 9. The CDR3 extends over 15 amino acids. CDR1 MDHEN and CDR2 SYDVKM come from the germline V gene. Looking up the rest from reference TRBV28 and TRBJ1-3 gives the full variable domain: DVKVTQSSRYLVKRTGEKVFLECVQDMDHENMFWYRQDPGLGLRLIYFSYDVKMKEKGDIPEGYSVSREKKERFSLILESASTNQTSMYLCATIAGQDSGNTIYFGEGSWLTVV.

This clone appeared a few times. This chain links TRBV27 with TRBJ1-1, with a tentative D call TRBD1 (5 bases). The ends were cut back, 3 bases at V and 7 bases at J, with 12 bases in the middle. This CDR3 comprises 13 residues. Germline V lookup: CDR1 MNHEY, CDR2 SMNVEV (reference sequence). The CDR3 coding sequence is TGTGCCAGCAGTTTGGGGGGGAGAGGTGAAGCTTTCTTT. Translated: CASSLGGRGEAFF.

In its sample, this clone was seen once. The chain has TRBV11-2 and TRBJ2-7, with a weak D call TRBD1 (5 bases). There are 15 residues in the CDR3. V gave up 5 bases and J gave up 0 bases, with 14 bases separating them. Germline V CDR1 and CDR2: SGHAT, FQNNGV. CDR3 region: CASSPVRGSSYEQYF. CDR3 bases: TGTGCCAGCAGCCCGGTAAGGGGCAGCTCCTACGAGCAGTACTTC.

This sequence joins TRBV6-5 and TRBJ1-1; D remains unclear. Germline V lookup: CDR1 MNHEY, CDR2 SVGAGI. Trimming took 0 bases from V and 3 from J, leaving 11 bases between them. The CDR3 totals 15 residues. CDR3 sequence (DNA): TGTGCCAGCAGTTACTCCCGTGGCGGGCACACTGAAGCTTTCTTT. Translation gives CASSYSRGGHTEAFF.

The chain recombines TRBV5-5 with TRBJ1-5; D call uncertain. In germline, CDR1 is SGHKS, CDR2 YYEKEE (reference sequence). Trimming pared 3 bases from V and 2 bases from J, leaving 9 bases between. This CDR3 comprises 14 residues. The CDR3 nucleotides are TGTGCCAGCAGCTGGCTTGAGGGCAATCAGCCCCAGCATTTT. It yields the protein CASSWLEGNQPQHF.